This T cell receptor beta chain was captured by sequencing in a study of CD8+ T cells in alopecia areata. After isolation, RNA underwent reverse transcription to generate cDNA as the sequencing template. The data were produced by immunoSEQ multiplex PCR, yet TCRdb's version contains in-frame clones alone and is incomplete. The table includes 150,000 to 190,000 clones, around 50% detected once. The V and J ends lost 1 base and 5 bases respectively, with 11 bases between them. There are 14 residues in the CDR3. Germline CDR1 reads SGDLS; CDR2 reads YYNGEE. The study team obtained lesional scalp punch biopsies and peripheral blood from alopecia areata patients.

The sequence was obtained from a human donor with alopecia areata. The chain combines TRBV9 with TRBJ2-3; D may be TRBD2 (5 bases). The sample was CD8+ T cells sorted from blood, taken at week 0. The CDR3 loop is CASSVRQTIDTQYF. CDR3 nucleotide sequence: TGTGCCAGCAGCGTAAGGCAGACTATAGATACGCAGTATTTT.